This T cell receptor beta chain was documented in a study of Ad26.COV2.S vaccination and SARS-CoV-2 variants (dated by TCRdb to the early 2020s). Study-wide context: Donors in the vaccine arm were drawn from COV1001, a multicentre, randomized, double-blind, placebo-controlled phase I-IIa trial testing Ad26.COV2.S in healthy adults. TCRbeta repertoire sequencing was used to assess the specificity and breadth of SARS-CoV-2-reactive T cell receptors after Ad26.COV2.S vaccination. The TCR-sequenced set comprised around 30 samples: some 20 Ad26.COV2.S vaccine recipients, 5 placebo recipients and 8 SARS-CoV-2 convalescent individuals. Trial participants were randomized into five groups of five: low-dose or high-dose Ad26.COV2.S given once or twice, or placebo on both occasions. Ad26.COV2.S was administered intramuscularly at a dose of 5x10^10 or 1x10^11 viral particles, either as one shot or as two shots given 56 days apart. Blinding of investigators to trial group allocation was maintained during experiments and outcome assessment.

The immunoSEQ Assay was the method used to sequence TCRbeta CDR3 regions. After extraction, genomic DNA underwent amplification by bias-controlled multiplex PCR, followed by high-throughput sequencing. In the original analysis: To quantify the absolute abundance of every unique TCRbeta CDR3 region, sequences were collapsed and filtered. T cell fraction was estimated by normalizing TCRbeta template counts to usable DNA, with usable DNA measured through amplification of reference genes found in all nucleated cells. Repertoire TCRs were annotated as SARS-CoV-2-specific when V gene, CDR3 amino acid sequence and J gene were exactly matched to a known reactive TCR set. The reference SARS-CoV-2 TCR set came from MIRA and was filtered for enrichment in COVID-19-positive ImmuneCODE repertoires, removing public or cross-reactive TCRs. Based on the MIRA antigens, annotated TCRs were further analysed at the level of specific ORF or position within ORF. Breadth was defined as annotated unique rearrangements over total unique productive rearrangements; depth was the summed frequency of those rearrangements. Two-sided Wilcoxon rank-sum tests were applied when comparing TCR breadth between groups. The immuneACCESS repertoire file appears here via TCRdb, limited to in-frame rearrangements. These files lack a portion of the clones; in checked studies, under half of the deficit traces to unresolved V genes, and the cause of the others is not known. D and trimming come from the DNA, and the V and J calls and clone size come from that table. The sample profile shows 320,000 or so clones; 85% to 90% of them were found once. The ten most abundant clones make up about 5% of the sample.

The treatment or condition label on this specimen signifies: over 15 received Ad26.COV2.S at low or high dose, single or two shots; 5 received placebo; per-sample allocation not given. Repertoires of vaccine and placebo recipients were sequenced from samples collected on day 63 after the first injection. In Cohort 1b, 20 to 25 adults aged 18-55 years were enrolled at a single site in Boston, USA, between 29 July and 7 August 2020. As a vaccine, Ad26.COV2.S was a replication-incompetent adenovirus type 26 vector that expressed a prefusion-stabilized SARS-CoV-2 spike protein derived from the original Wuhan strain. What the work shows at the level of the full study, not this receptor alone: Compared with placebo recipients, Ad26.COV2.S recipients showed higher spike-specific TCR breadth (P = 0.0014). After vaccination, spike-specific CD8+ and CD4+ T cell responses were reported to show substantial breadth. Comparing responses between vaccine doses or regimens was not something the study was powered to do. Non-spike TCR breadth was comparable between vaccine and placebo recipients, consistent with the vaccine containing only spike. The authors noted that the TCR breadth and depth analyses may have underestimated total T cell responses.

Turning to this clone: Its antigen is still unknown. Base qualities were left out, and no much larger clone turns up one base away.

The CDR3 measures 16 amino acids from cysteine to phenylalanine. Only the CDR3 DNA is retained, 48 bases long and in frame from the first base. Trimming leaves V shorter by 5 bases and J shorter by 9 bases, with the junction holding 13 bases beyond the gene matches. The germline V gene sets CDR1 to SGHTA and CDR2 to FQGTGA. The V and J segments used are TRBV7-3 and TRBJ2-1; a stretch of 10 junction bases matches TRBD2. This TCR came from a person between 18 and 65 years old who received the Ad26.COV2.S COVID-19 vaccine or a placebo. The sample in question was peripheral blood, obtained in a trial of Ad26.COV2.S vaccine versus placebo. The nucleotide sequence reads as follows: TGTGCCAGCAGCCCCACAGGAGGTAGCGGGAGGTCTGAGCAGTTCTTC. Translated, it reads CASSPTGGSGRSEQFF.